In this sample, the clone carrying this T cell receptor beta chain turned up a few times. Its antigen is not known. MiXCR was run by TCRdb on the reads, yielding one entry per CDR3 protein. The sample has approximately 76,000 distinct CDR3 sequences; roughly 37% are singletons. These data belong to a study of T cell repertoires in cytomegalovirus infection. Overall study: HLA-B-restricted CMV epitopes that are well studied were used alongside recently identified HLA-C-restricted ones. Indications came from public TCR beta signatures; they pointed to CMV infection and to a matching HLA type.

Germline CDR1 reads SGHVS; CDR2 reads FQNEAQ. The CDR3 has 18 residues. Trimming at V came to 3 bases and at J to 1 base, leaving 9 bases not matched to a gene. The study's findings and limits: The response measured ex vivo was dominated by TCR beta clonotypes (HLA-C-restricted and CMV-specific). Carriage of CMV together with the relevant HLA was identifiable through cumulative public TCR beta family frequency.

Sequenced here: CD8+ T cells from cultured PBMCs, sampled from culture after CMV antigen stimulation. The chain joins TRBV7-8 to TRBJ2-2; TRBD2 matches 9 bases. The TCR originated in a human donor in good health (CMV status not recorded). Some clones in this sample may be carry-over from other donors' samples. The CDR3, as DNA: TGTGCCAGCAGCTTTGCGGTAGCGGGGGAGCTGAACACCGGGGAGCTGTTTTTT. Amino acid sequence: CASSFAVAGELNTGELFF.